These T cell receptor beta chains were read from a single sample in a study of blood T cell repertoires in COVID-19. Measured with immunoSEQ multiplex PCR; TCRdb has only the in-frame clones, and not every one. The top ten hold 6.5% to 9% of the sample, which has 200,000 to 250,000 clones, 81% seen once. The sample taken for sequencing was peripheral blood. The receptors shown here come from a woman of 80 years or more with COVID-19, enrolled during active disease. Each CDR3 is given with its conserved first and last residue. The D gene is left open where the match is weak. Clone size is shown for a subset of rows, as once, few, many or a class of expanded clone.

TGTGCCAGCAGGCTGCCGGGGGGAAACTATGGCTACACCTTC	CASRLPGGNYGYTF	NA	TRBV28	TRBJ1-2	NA	14
TGTGCCAGCAACCGGCGGGGCGGAGGCACTGAAGCTTTCTTT	CASNRRGGGTEAFF	NA	TRBV13	TRBJ1-1	NA	14
TGTGCCGGGGGCCCCGGGAGGGGGTATAATTACAATGAGCAGTTCTTC	CAGGPGRGYNYNEQFF	TRBD2	TRBV30	TRBJ2-1	NA	16
TGTGCCTGGAGTGGGAGACAGTCGGCAGATACGCAGTATTTT	CAWSGRQSADTQYF	NA	TRBV30	TRBJ2-3	NA	14
TGTGCCAGCAGCTTAGGAGTGCTCTCTGGGGCCAACGTCCTGACTTTC	CASSLGVLSGANVLTF	NA	TRBV7-3	TRBJ2-6	NA	16
TGTGCCAGCACCCCGAGGGGGCGCTCCTATAATTCACCCCTCCACTTT	CASTPRGRSYNSPLHF	TRBD1	TRBV28	TRBJ1-6	NA	16
TGTGCCAGCAGGAGCGACTCTTACAATGAGCAGTTCTTC	CASRSDSYNEQFF	NA	TRBV6-5	TRBJ2-1	NA	13
TGTGCCAGCAGCTTACTCGGGAAAGCCTACAATGAGCAGTTCTTC	CASSLLGKAYNEQFF	NA	TRBV7-2	TRBJ2-1	NA	15
TGTGCCAGCTCACCTCCGACTCCGAAGAGCTCCTACAATGAGCAGTTCTTC	CASSPPTPKSSYNEQFF	NA	TRBV18	TRBJ2-1	NA	17
TGTGCCAGCAGTCCCGTAGGGACTAGAGGCTTCAATGAGCAGTTCTTC	CASSPVGTRGFNEQFF	TRBD2	TRBV25-1	TRBJ2-1	NA	16
TGTGCCAGCAGCGCACAGGTGTCGATGAACACTGAAGCTTTCTTT	CASSAQVSMNTEAFF	NA	TRBV9	TRBJ1-1	NA	15
TGTGCCAGTAGTATCAGCCGGGACAGGTTCGGAACCGGGGAGCTGTTTTTT	CASSISRDRFGTGELFF	TRBD1	TRBV19	TRBJ2-2	many	17
TGTGCCAGCAGTTTCCTGGGACAGGGGGCGTCCGGCTACACCTTC	CASSFLGQGASGYTF	TRBD1	TRBV27	TRBJ1-2	few	15
TGTGCCAGCAAACCATTCACGGGCAGGGGAACTGAAGCTTTCTTT	CASKPFTGRGTEAFF	NA	TRBV27	TRBJ1-1	NA	15
TGTGCCAGCAGGATACAGGGGGTGGATTCACCCCTCCACTTT	CASRIQGVDSPLHF	TRBD1	TRBV2	TRBJ1-6	few	14
TGTGCCAGCACCTTCGCTGCAGGGGCAGGGGAGACCCAGTACTTC	CASTFAAGAGETQYF	NA	TRBV28	TRBJ2-5	NA	15
TGTGCCAGCAGCTTGGTTGGAGGGGTAGGGACTGAAGCTTTCTTT	CASSLVGGVGTEAFF	NA	TRBV5-5	TRBJ1-1	NA	15
TGTGCCAGTAAACCGGGACAGGGGACAAACACCGGGGAGCTGTTTTTT	CASKPGQGTNTGELFF	TRBD1	TRBV19	TRBJ2-2	NA	16